This is a list of T cell receptor beta chains from one sample in a study of cytomegalovirus exposure and HLA in healthy donors. Sequencing was performed with immunoSEQ multiplex PCR; in TCRdb, only in-frame clones are kept and a portion is missing. Found here are about 130,000 clones, roughly nine tenths of them singletons; the top ten hold 1% to 1.5%. Sequencing was done on a sample of PBMCs. These receptors all stem from a woman between 18 and 29 years old in good health and CMV-seronegative. Both conserved end residues are part of each CDR3. Fields, in order: V gene, J gene, CDR3 protein.

>TRBV10-2|TRBJ2-3
CASSEPPAGDRDTQYF
>TRBV7-6|TRBJ2-2
CASSPGTGELFF
>TRBV9|TRBJ2-7
CASSVGGQGRNEQYF
>TRBV9|TRBJ1-5
CASSVPRWSSSSNQPQHF
>TRBV2|TRBJ2-3
CATGGRSAGGTDTQYF
>TRBV15|TRBJ2-1
CATSREAGHHEQFF
>TRBV6-1|TRBJ1-1
CASIDRVVRTEAFF
>TRBV29-1|TRBJ1-5
CSVEAQGPNKPQHF
>TRBV6-5|TRBJ1-1
CASSWTGRTEAFF
>TRBV4-2|TRBJ2-4
CASSRGGAGYLAKNIQYF
>TRBV7-3|TRBJ2-3
CASSLTYTDTQYF
>TRBV5-6|TRBJ1-5
CASSLGSGQPQHF
>TRBV5-4|TRBJ2-7
CASSFGASYEQYF
>TRBV5-4|TRBJ2-3
CASRSGQGPDTQYF
>TRBV15|TRBJ2-2
CATSRDRLAGGTGELFF
>TRBV2|TRBJ2-7
CASLGQGEGSYEQYF
>TRBV6-6|TRBJ1-2
CASARDRVYGYTF
>TRBV11-3|TRBJ1-3
CAINLEGGEVWWNTIYF
>TRBV15|TRBJ2-5
CATSRYKGHLQETQYF
>TRBV10-3|TRBJ2-5
CASRQGKETQYF
>TRBV5-1|TRBJ2-5
CASGQAEETQYF
>TRBV6-5|TRBJ2-7
CATGGDYSYEQYF
>TRBV10-1|TRBJ2-7
CASRSTGGNEQYF
>TRBV9|TRBJ1-2
CASSATRGGQRTNYGYTF
>TRBV19|TRBJ2-1
CASSTSGLAGGQPLIYNEQFF
>TRBV7-9|TRBJ2-2
CASRPGQGGTGELFF
>TRBV7-6|TRBJ2-7
CASSLSSGGYEQYF
>TRBV5-1|TRBJ2-3
CASSPGQGSSDTQYF
>TRBV6-1|TRBJ2-7
CASKRSLAGAYEQYF
>TRBV5-1|TRBJ2-1
CASSYSGSGYLNEQFF
>TRBV9|TRBJ1-2
CASSGQGRYGYTF
>TRBV5-4|TRBJ2-5
CASRRLAGGKAGETQYF
>TRBV6-5|TRBJ2-2
CASRPGTVGAGELFF
>TRBV21-1|TRBJ2-3
CASIATRGGHTQYF
>TRBV2|TRBJ2-3
CARRLADTQYF